Listed here are 5 T cell receptor beta chains from one sample, sequenced in a study of radiotherapy plus CTLA-4 blockade in lung cancer. Repertoires were generated with immunoSEQ multiplex PCR, while TCRdb's copy carries only in-frame clones and drops some. The sample includes some 73,000 clones, roughly four fifths seen only once; the top ten take approximately 10%. The source was peripheral blood, collected from a patient treated with radiotherapy plus ipilimumab. The receptors come from a human donor with non-small cell lung cancer whose response to radiotherapy plus ipilimumab could not be evaluated.

The V and J genes are TRBV29-1 and TRBJ2-7, with 8 nucleotides matching TRBD2. The CDR3 is made up of 14 amino acids. With V trimmed by 4 bases and J by 9 bases, 14 bases remained unmatched. CDR1 and CDR2 (germline): SQVTM, ANQGSEA. CDR3 coding DNA: TGCAGCGTTGTACTAGCGGAAACTCCCAGCGGGCAGTACTTC. Translation gives CSVVLAETPSGQYF.

This chain joins TRBV11-2 and TRBJ2-5; D not resolved. There are 13 residues in the CDR3. Germline V lookup: CDR1 SGHAT, CDR2 FQNNGV. V was shortened by 5 bases and J by 1 base, with 8 bases between the two germline ends. CDR3 in amino acids: CASSGYSQETQYF. CDR3 DNA: TGTGCCAGCAGCGGGTACAGCCAAGAGACCCAGTACTTC.

The chain links TRBV30 to TRBJ1-1, with unresolved D. The germline CDR1 and CDR2 sequences are GTSNPN and SVGIG (reference sequence). V dropped 2 bases and J dropped 1 base, with 8 bases sitting between them. The CDR3 loop spans 13 amino acids. CDR3 DNA sequence: TGTGCCTGGAGTAATAATTGGAACACTGAAGCTTTCTTT. Amino acids: CAWSNNWNTEAFF.

There are a few counts of this clone. This chain joins TRBV28 and TRBJ2-7; 8 bases agree with TRBD2. V was clipped by 4 bases and J by 0 bases; unmatched bases: 5. The germline V gene encodes CDR1 MDHEN and CDR2 SYDVKM. The CDR3 is 15 amino acids. CDR3 DNA sequence: TGTGCCAGCAGTTCCGTCGGGGGGGGCTCCTACGAGCAGTACTTC. It codes for CASSSVGGGSYEQYF.

The rearrangement links TRBV4-2 to TRBJ1-2; TRBD1 agrees at 10 bases. Germline loops: CDR1 LGHNA, CDR2 YNFKEQ. V trimming: 4 bases; J trimming: 3 bases; junction bases outside the gene matches: 11. The CDR3 is 17 amino acids. CDR3 nucleotide sequence: TGTGCCAGCAGCCCACGCAGAAGGGACAGGGGAGACTATGGCTACACCTTC. It yields the protein CASSPRRRDRGDYGYTF.